Below, 6 T cell receptor beta chains from the same sample are listed, as sequenced in a study of identical twins. TCRdb independently ran MiXCR on the 5' RACE reads; one entry per CDR3 protein. The data contain 500,000 to 650,000 distinct CDR3 sequences, under 8.5% of them singletons. These records were also assigned to another study, of yellow fever vaccine responses in identical twins.

The source material was PBMCs. These receptors came from a young woman in good health.

This clonotype has ten or more counts. V gene TRBV12-3 or TRBV12-4 combines with J gene TRBJ1-1; D is perhaps TRBD1 (5 bases). The CDR3 runs 13 residues. Trimming removed 5 bases from V and 4 bases from J, with 11 bases in between. The CDR3 DNA sequence: TGTGCCAGCAGTAGCAGGGAGGGCACTGAAGCTTTCTTT. It encodes CASSSREGTEAFF.

The chain has TRBV20-1 and TRBJ2-3; either TRBD1 or TRBD2 may supply D (5 bases each). V lost 3 bases, J lost 0 bases, and 13 bases lay in between. CDR1 and CDR2 (germline): DFQATT, SNEGSKA (reference sequence). The CDR3 has 15 residues. This CDR3 is CSASPGDESTDTQYF. For the CDR3, the DNA is TGCAGTGCTAGTCCCGGGGACGAGAGCACAGATACGCAGTATTTT.

The sample holds many counts of this clonotype. J is TRBJ1-4 and V is TRBV7-8; weak D call: TRBD1 (5 bases). The germline V and J ends were trimmed by 1 base and 7 bases, with 7 bases remaining between them. This CDR3 has 13 residues. Looked up from germline, CDR1 is SGHVS and CDR2 is FQNEAQ. The CDR3 reads CASSLVQGEKLFF. In DNA, the CDR3 is TGTGCCAGCAGCTTAGTTCAGGGTGAAAAACTGTTTTTT.

J is TRBJ1-1 and V is TRBV6-2 or TRBV6-3, with TRBD1 identical over 10 bases. Losses at the gene ends were 3 bases for V and 0 bases for J; bases not matched to a gene: 16. Germline CDR1 MNHEY, CDR2 SVGEGT. The CDR3 length is 20 residues. CDR3 nucleotides: TGTGCCAGCAGTTATCGGGGGGCGAAAGGACAGGGGGATTTGAACACTGAAGCTTTCTTT. Amino acids: CASSYRGAKGQGDLNTEAFF.

The table lists this clonotype with many counts. The genes are TRBV15 and TRBJ1-1; D remains unclear. V was cut by 1 base and J by 5 bases, with 5 bases left in between. The CDR3 consists of 12 residues. CDR1 and CDR2 from the germline V gene are LNHNV and YYDKDF (reference sequence). The CDR3 loop is CATSRVGTEAFF. Here the CDR3 DNA reads TGTGCCACCAGCAGAGTGGGAACTGAAGCTTTCTTT.

This clonotype came up many times. This chain joins TRBV20-1 and TRBJ2-5; a possible D gene is TRBD2 (7 bases). Germline V gene sequence: CDR1 DFQATT, CDR2 SNEGSKA (reference sequence). The germline V and J ends were trimmed by 5 bases and 4 bases, with 11 bases remaining between them. The CDR3 length is 12 residues. The CDR3 bases are TGCAGTGCTCAGAGGGGGGGAGAGACCCAGTACTTC. Translated: CSAQRGGETQYF.